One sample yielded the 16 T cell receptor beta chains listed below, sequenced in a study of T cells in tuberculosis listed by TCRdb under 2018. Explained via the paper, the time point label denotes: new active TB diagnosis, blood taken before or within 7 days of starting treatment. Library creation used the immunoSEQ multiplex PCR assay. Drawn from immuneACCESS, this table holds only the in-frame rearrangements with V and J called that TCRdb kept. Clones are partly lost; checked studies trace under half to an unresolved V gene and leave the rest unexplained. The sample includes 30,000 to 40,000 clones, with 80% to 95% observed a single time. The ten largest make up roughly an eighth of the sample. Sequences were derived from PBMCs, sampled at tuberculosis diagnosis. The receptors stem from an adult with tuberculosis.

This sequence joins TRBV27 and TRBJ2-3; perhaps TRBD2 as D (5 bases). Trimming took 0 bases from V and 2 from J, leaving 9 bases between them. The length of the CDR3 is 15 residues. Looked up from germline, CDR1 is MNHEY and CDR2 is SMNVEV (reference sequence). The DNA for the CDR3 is TGTGCCAGCAGTTTATCGGGGAGCCTCACAGATACGCAGTATTTT. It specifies CASSLSGSLTDTQYF.

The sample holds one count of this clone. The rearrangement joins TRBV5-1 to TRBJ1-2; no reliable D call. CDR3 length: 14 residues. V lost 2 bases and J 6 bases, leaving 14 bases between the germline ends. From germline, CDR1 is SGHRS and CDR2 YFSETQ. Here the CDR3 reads CASSFDSPENGYTF. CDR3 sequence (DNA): TGCGCCAGCAGCTTCGACTCTCCAGAGAATGGCTACACCTTC.

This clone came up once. The DNA of the CDR3 is TGTGCCAGTAGTATAGATATCAGCGGGGGGGCCTTTCGGGAAAACATTCAGTACTTC. This gives the protein CASSIDISGGAFRENIQYF. The chain carries TRBV19 and TRBJ2-4; TRBD2 aligns across 10 bases. The CDR3 has 19 amino acids. Germline CDR1 is LNHDA and CDR2 is SQIVND (reference sequence). Unmatched junction bases numbered 13, after V lost 0 bases and J lost 5 bases.

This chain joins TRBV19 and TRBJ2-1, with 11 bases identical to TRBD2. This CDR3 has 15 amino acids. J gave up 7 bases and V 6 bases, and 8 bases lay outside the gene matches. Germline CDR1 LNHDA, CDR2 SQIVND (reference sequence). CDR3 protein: CASRDLAGGDNEQFF. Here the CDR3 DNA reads TGTGCCAGTAGAGATCTAGCGGGAGGTGATAATGAGCAGTTCTTC.

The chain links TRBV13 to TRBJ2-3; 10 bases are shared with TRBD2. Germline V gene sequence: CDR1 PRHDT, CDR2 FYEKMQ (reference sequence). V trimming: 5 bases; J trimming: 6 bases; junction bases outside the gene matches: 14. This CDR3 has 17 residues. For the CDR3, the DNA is TGTGCCAGCAGCAGAGGAAGCGGGGGGGTCCCCACCGATACGCAGTATTTT. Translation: CASSRGSGGVPTDTQYF.

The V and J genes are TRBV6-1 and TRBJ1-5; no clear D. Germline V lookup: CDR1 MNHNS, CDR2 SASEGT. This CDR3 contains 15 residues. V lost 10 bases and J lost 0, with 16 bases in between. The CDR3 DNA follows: TGTGCCACATCAATGGAGATAATTAGCAATCAGCCCCAGCATTTT. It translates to CATSMEIISNQPQHF.

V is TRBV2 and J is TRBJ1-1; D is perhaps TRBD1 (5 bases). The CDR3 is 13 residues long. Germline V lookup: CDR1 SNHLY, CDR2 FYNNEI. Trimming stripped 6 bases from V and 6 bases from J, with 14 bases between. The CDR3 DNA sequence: TGTGCCAGCAGGCCCCGTGGGGGGGCTGAAGCTTTCTTT. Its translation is CASRPRGGAEAFF.

CDR3 nucleotide sequence: TGTGCCAGCTCACTCGAGCCTACTAGTGCCGAGCAGTACTTC. It encodes CASSLEPTSAEQYF. This chain links TRBV18 with TRBJ2-7, with D perhaps matching TRBD2 (5 bases). In germline, CDR1 is KGHSH, CDR2 LQKENI. This CDR3 has 14 amino acids. V was clipped by 4 bases and J by 6 bases, with 16 bases between them. The complete variable domain, with remaining parts taken from reference TRBV18 and TRBJ2-7, reads NAGVMQNPRHLVRRRGQEARLRCSPMKGHSHVYWYRQLPEEGLKFMVYLQKENIIDESGMPKERFSAEFPKEGPSILRIQQVVRGDSAAYFCASSLEPTSAEQYFGPGTRLTVT.

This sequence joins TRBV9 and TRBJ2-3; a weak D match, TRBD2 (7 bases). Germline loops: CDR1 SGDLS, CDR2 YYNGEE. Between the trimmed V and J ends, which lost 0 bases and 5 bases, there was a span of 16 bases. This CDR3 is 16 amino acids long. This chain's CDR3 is CASSVETGGRGDTQYF. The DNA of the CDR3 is TGTGCCAGCAGCGTAGAAACCGGGGGGCGAGGAGATACGCAGTATTTT.

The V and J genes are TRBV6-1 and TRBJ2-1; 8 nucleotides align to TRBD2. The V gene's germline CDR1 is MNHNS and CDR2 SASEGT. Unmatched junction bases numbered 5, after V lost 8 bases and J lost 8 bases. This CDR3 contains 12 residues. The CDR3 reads CASRGGRYEQFF. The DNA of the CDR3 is TGTGCCAGCCGGGGGGGTAGGTATGAGCAGTTCTTC.

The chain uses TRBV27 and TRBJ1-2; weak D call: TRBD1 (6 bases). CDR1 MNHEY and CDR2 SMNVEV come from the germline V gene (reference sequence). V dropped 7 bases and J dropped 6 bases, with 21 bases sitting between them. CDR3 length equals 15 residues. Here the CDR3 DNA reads TGTGCCAGCATCATCAAGAAAGGGGGTCTGGATGGCTACACCTTC. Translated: CASIIKKGGLDGYTF.

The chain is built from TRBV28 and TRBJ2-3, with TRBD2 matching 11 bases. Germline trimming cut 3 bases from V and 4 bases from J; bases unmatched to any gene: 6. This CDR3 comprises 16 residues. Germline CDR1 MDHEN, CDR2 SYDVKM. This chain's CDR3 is CASSFELAGEADTQYF. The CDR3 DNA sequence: TGTGCCAGCAGTTTCGAACTAGCGGGAGAGGCAGATACGCAGTATTTT.

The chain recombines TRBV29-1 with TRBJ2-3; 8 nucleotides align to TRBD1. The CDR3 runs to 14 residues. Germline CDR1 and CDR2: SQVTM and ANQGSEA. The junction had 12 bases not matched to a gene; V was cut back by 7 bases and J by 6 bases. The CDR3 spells CSAQKTGAADTQYF. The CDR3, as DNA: TGCAGCGCCCAAAAGACAGGGGCAGCGGATACGCAGTATTTT.

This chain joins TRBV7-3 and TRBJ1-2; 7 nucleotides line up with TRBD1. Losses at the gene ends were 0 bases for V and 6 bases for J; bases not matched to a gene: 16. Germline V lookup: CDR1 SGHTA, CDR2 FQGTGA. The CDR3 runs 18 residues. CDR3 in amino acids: CASSLTPGQAFGMHGYTF. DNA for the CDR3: TGTGCCAGCAGCTTAACTCCTGGACAGGCTTTTGGTATGCATGGCTACACCTTC.

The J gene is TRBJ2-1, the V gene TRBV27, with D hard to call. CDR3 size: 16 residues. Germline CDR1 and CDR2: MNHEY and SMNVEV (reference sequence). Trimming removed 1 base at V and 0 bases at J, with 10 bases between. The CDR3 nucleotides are TGTGCCAGCAGTTTATTAGGTAGGAGCTCCTACAATGAGCAGTTCTTC. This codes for CASSLLGRSSYNEQFF.

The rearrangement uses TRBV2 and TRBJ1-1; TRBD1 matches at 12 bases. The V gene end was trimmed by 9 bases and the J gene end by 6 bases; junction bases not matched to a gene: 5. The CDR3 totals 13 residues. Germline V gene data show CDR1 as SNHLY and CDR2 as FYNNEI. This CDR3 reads CARVGTGGAEAFF. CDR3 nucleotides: TGTGCCAGAGTGGGGACAGGGGGCGCTGAAGCTTTCTTT.